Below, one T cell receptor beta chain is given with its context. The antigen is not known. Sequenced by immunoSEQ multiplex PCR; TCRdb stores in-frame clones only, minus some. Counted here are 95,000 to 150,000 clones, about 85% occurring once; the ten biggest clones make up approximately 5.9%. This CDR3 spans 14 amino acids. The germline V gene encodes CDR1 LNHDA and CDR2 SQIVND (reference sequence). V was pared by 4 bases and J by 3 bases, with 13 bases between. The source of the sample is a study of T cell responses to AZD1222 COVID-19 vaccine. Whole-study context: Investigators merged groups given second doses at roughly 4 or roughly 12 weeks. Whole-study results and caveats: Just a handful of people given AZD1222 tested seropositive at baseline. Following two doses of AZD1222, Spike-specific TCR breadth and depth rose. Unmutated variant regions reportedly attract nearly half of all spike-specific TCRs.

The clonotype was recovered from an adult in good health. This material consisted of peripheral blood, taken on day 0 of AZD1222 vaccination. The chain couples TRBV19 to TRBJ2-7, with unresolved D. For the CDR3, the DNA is TGTGCCAGTAGTAGAGGACCAGATGGCTACGAGCAGTACTTC. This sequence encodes CASSRGPDGYEQYF. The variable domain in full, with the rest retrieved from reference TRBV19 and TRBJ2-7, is DGGITQSPKYLFRKEGQNVTLSCEQNLNHDAMYWYRQDPGQGLRLIYYSQIVNDFQKGDIAEGYSVSREKKESFPLTVTSAQKNPTAFYLCASSRGPDGYEQYFGPGTRLTVT.